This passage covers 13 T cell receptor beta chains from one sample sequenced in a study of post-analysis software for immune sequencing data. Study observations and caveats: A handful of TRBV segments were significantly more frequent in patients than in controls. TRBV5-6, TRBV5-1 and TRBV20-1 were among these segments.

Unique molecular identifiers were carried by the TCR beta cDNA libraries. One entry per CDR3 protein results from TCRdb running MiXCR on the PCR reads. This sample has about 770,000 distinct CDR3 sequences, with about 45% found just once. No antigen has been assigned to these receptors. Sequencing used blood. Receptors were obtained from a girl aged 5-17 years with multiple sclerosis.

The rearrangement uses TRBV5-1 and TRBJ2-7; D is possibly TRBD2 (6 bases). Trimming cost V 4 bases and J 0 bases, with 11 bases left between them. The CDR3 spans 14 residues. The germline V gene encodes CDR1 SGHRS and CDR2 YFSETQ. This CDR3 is CASSGEDRSYEQYF. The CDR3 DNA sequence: TGCGCCAGCAGCGGGGAGGACCGCTCCTACGAGCAGTACTTC.

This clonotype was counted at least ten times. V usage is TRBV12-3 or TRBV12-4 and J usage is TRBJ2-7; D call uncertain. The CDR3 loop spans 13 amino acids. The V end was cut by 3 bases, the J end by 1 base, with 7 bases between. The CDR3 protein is CASSFKGSYEQYF. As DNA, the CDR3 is TGTGCCAGCAGTTTCAAGGGTTCCTACGAGCAGTACTTC.

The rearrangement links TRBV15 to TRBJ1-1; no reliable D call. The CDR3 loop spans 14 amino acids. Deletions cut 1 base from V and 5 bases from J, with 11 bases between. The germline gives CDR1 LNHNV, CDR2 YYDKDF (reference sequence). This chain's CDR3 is CATSRAGSDTEAFF. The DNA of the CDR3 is TGTGCCACCAGCAGAGCCGGGTCGGATACTGAAGCTTTCTTT.

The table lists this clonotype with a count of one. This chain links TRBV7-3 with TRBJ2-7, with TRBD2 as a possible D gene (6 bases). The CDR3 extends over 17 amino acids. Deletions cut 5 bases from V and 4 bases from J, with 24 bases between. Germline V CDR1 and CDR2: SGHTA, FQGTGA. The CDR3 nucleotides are TGTGCCAGCAGCACTACGGGCGACGGGGGAAATAAGTACGAGCAGTACTTC. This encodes CASSTTGDGGNKYEQYF.

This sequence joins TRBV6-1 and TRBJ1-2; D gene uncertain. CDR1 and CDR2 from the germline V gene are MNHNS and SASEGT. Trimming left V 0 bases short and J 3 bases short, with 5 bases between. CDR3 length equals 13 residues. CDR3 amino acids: CASSEASHYGYTF. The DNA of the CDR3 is TGTGCCAGCAGTGAAGCTTCCCACTATGGCTACACCTTC.

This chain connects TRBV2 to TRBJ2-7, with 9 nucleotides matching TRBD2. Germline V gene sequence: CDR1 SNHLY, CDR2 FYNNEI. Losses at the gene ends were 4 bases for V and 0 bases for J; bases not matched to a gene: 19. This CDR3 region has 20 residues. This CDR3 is CASSALNRGGLAGPSYEQYF. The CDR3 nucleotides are TGTGCCAGCAGTGCACTCAACCGAGGGGGGCTAGCGGGGCCCTCCTACGAGCAGTACTTC.

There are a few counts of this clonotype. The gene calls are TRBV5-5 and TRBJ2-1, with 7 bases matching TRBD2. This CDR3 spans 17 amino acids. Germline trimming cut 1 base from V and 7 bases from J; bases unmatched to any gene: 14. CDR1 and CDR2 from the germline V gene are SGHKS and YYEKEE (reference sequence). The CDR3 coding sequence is TGTGCCAGCAGCTTGACCTCTGGCGGGAGAGGCTGGAATGAGCAGTTCTTC. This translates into CASSLTSGGRGWNEQFF.

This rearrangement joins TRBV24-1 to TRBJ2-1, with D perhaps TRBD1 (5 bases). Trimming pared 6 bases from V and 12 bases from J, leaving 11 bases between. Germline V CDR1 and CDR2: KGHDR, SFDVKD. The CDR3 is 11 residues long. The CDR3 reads CATSQGAGQFF. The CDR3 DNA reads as TGTGCCACCAGTCAAGGGGCAGGGCAGTTCTTC.

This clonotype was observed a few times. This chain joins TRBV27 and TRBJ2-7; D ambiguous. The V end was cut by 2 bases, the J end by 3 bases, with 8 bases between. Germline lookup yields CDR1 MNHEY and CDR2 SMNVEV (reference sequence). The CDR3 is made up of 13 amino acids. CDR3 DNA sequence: TGTGCCAGCAGTTTAAATGAGGTCTACGAGCAGTACTTC. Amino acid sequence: CASSLNEVYEQYF.

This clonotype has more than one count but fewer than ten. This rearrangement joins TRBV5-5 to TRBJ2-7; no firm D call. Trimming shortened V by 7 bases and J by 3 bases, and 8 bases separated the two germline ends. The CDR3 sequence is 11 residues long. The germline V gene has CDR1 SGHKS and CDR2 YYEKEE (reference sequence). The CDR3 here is CASSEYYEQYF. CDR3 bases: TGTGCCAGCTCCGAATACTACGAGCAGTACTTC.

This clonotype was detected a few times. The CDR3 here is CSAGGGRSDTQYF. In DNA, the CDR3 is TGCAGCGCGGGGGGGGGGCGCTCAGATACGCAGTATTTT. The rearrangement links TRBV29-1 to TRBJ2-3, with TRBD2 matching 8 bases. V dropped 7 bases and J dropped 4; count of bases not matched to a gene: 7. Germline loops: CDR1 SQVTM, CDR2 ANQGSEA. The CDR3 is 13 residues long.

The CDR3: CASSAGTGLIGYTF. DNA for the CDR3: TGTGCCAGCAGCGCAGGGACAGGACTTATTGGCTACACCTTC. J is TRBJ1-2 and V is TRBV9; TRBD1 aligns across 8 bases. The V gene's germline CDR1 is SGDLS and CDR2 YYNGEE. The CDR3 length is 14 residues. Trimming took 3 bases from V and 7 from J; bases not matched to a gene: 8.

This CDR3 is CASSPGRDRGRTEAFF. The CDR3 DNA reads as TGTGCCAGCAGCCCCGGGCGGGACAGGGGTCGCACTGAAGCTTTCTTT. The genes are TRBV7-8 and TRBJ1-1; 10 bases map to TRBD1. The CDR3 spans 16 residues. Per the germline V gene, CDR1 is SGHVS and CDR2 is FQNEAQ. V shed 5 bases and J 4 bases; nucleotides not matched to a gene: 10.